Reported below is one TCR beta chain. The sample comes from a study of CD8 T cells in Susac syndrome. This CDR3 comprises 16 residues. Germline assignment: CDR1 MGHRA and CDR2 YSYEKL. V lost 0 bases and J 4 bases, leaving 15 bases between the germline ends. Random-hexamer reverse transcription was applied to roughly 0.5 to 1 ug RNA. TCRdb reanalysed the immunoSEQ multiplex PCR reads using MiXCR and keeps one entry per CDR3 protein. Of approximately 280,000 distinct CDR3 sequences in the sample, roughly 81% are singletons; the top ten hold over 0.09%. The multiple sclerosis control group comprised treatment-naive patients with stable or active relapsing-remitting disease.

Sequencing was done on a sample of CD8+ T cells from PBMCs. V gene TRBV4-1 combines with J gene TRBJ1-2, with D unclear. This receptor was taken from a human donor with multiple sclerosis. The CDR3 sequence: CASSQDPKVASYGYTF. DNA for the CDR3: TGCGCCAGCAGCCAAGATCCAAAGGTGGCAAGCTATGGCTACACCTTC.